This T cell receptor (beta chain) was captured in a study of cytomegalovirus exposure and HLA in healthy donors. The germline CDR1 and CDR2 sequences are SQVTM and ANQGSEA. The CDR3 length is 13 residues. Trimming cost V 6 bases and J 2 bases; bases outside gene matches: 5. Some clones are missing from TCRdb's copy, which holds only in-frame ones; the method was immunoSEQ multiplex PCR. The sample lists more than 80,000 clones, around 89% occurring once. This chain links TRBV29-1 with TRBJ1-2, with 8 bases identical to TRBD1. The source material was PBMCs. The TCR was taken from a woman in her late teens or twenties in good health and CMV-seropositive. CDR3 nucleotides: TGCAGCGTGGGAGGACAGGGAAACTATGGCTACACCTTC. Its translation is CSVGGQGNYGYTF.